This T cell receptor (beta chain) derives from a study of blood T cell repertoires in COVID-19. Study in general: Nucleic acid was either cDNA or gDNA, and it came from T cells, B-cell-depleted T cells, or PBMCs.

Assay used: immunoSEQ multiplex PCR; TCRdb lists only in-frame clones, some missing. The sample lists about 360,000 clones; around 87% were seen once. The CDR3 runs 10 residues. Trimming took 8 bases from V and 8 from J, leaving 12 bases between them. Germline V gives CDR1 GTSNPN, CDR2 SVGIG (reference sequence). The chain links TRBV30 to TRBJ1-2; perhaps TRBD1 as D (6 bases). Specimen: peripheral blood. The TCR originated in a human donor in a cohort sampled during active COVID-19. CDR3 coding DNA: TGTGCCAGTACAGGGAAGGGCTACACCTTC. Its translation is CASTGKGYTF.